This TCR beta chain was sequenced during a study of Tregs in tolerant kidney transplant recipients. Using immunoSEQ multiplex PCR, the repertoire was profiled, and TCRdb retains in-frame clones only, with some absent. Of 200,000 to 300,000 clones detected, roughly four fifths appear once; the ten largest clones hold about 0.64%. V was pared by 5 bases and J by 0 bases, with 15 bases between. Germline-derived CDR1 and CDR2 are MNHEY and SMNVEV (reference sequence). This CDR3 has 16 amino acids. The rearrangement links TRBV27 to TRBJ2-3, with D maybe TRBD2 (6 bases). Sequencing was done on a sample of CD4+ T cells from blood. This receptor was obtained from a human donor in good health. The CDR3 DNA follows: TGTGCCAGCAGTCCTCAAGACGGGACTAGCACAGATACGCAGTATTTT. Translation: CASSPQDGTSTDTQYF.